These 15 T cell receptor beta chains came from one sample sequenced in a study of metastatic and nonmetastatic thyroid tumors. Prior to thyroid surgery, none of the patients had received any treatment. TCRdb reanalyzed the PCR reads via MiXCR. The data hold about 4,600 clones, with around a fifth observed a single time. Material: adjacent normal tissue. The receptors here all came from a male donor with papillary thyroid cancer or a benign thyroid nodule (not recorded which). Some clones in this sample may be carry-over from other donors' samples.

This clone is judged medium-sized. V and J are TRBV11-3 and TRBJ2-1; D is unclear. V was cut by 5 bases and J by 8 bases, with 7 bases left in between. The germline V gene encodes CDR1 SGHNT and CDR2 YENEEA. The length of the CDR3 is 11 residues. CDR3 amino acids: CASSPSDEQFF. CDR3 DNA sequence: TGTGCCAGCAGCCCCTCGGATGAGCAGTTCTTC. Full variable domain (outside the CDR3, taken from reference TRBV11-3 and TRBJ2-1): EAGVVQSPRYKIIEKKQPVAFWCNPISGHNTLYWYLQNLGQGPELLIRYENEEAVDDSQLPKDRFSAERLKGVDSTLKIQPAELGDSAVYLCASSPSDEQFFGPGTRLTVL.

This clone is large within its sample. V is TRBV9 and J is TRBJ2-3; D gene unclear. CDR1 is SGDLS and CDR2 is YYNGEE in the germline V gene. Trimming stripped 0 bases from V and 2 bases from J, with 13 bases between. This CDR3 is built from 16 residues. CDR3 in amino acids: CASSVGVSQDTDTQYF. The CDR3 DNA reads TGTGCCAGCAGCGTAGGGGTTAGCCAGGACACAGATACGCAGTATTTT.

This clone counts as medium-sized. The V call is TRBV20-1, the J call TRBJ2-7; 7 bases map to TRBD1. Germline V gene data show CDR1 as DFQATT and CDR2 as SNEGSKA (reference sequence). The CDR3 is made up of 13 amino acids. Losses at the gene ends were 0 bases for V and 10 bases for J; bases not matched to a gene: 9. CDR3 residues: CSARDQGTASQYF. For the CDR3, the DNA is TGCAGTGCTAGAGATCAGGGGACAGCCTCTCAGTACTTC.

This chain uses TRBV6-1 with TRBJ1-6; the D gene is possibly TRBD1 (5 bases). The CDR3 is made up of 15 amino acids. Germline V gene data show CDR1 as MNHNS and CDR2 as SASEGT. Trimming pared 0 bases from V and 7 bases from J, leaving 10 bases between. The CDR3 bases are TGTGCCAGCAGTGAAGCGGGCAGGGCAAATTCACCCCTCCACTTT. Protein: CASSEAGRANSPLHF.

Judged by abundance, this clone is large (0.1 to 1%). The chain couples TRBV29-1 to TRBJ1-2, with a weak D call TRBD1 (5 bases). V was shortened by 0 bases and J by 5 bases, with 13 bases between the two germline ends. CDR3 length: 14 residues. Germline lookup yields CDR1 SQVTM and CDR2 ANQGSEA. The CDR3 nucleotides read TGCAGCGTTGAAGATCGCAGGGCGACATATGGCTACACCTTC. It translates to CSVEDRRATYGYTF.

The chain has TRBV7-3 and TRBJ2-2; D not resolved. Trimming pared 5 bases from V and 6 bases from J, leaving 7 bases between. Per the germline V gene, CDR1 is SGHTA and CDR2 is FQGTGA. CDR3 length: 12 amino acids. CDR3 nucleotide sequence: TGTGCCAGCAGCCGAGACTCCGGGGAGCTGTTTTTT. Amino acid sequence: CASSRDSGELFF.

Judged by abundance, this clone is medium-sized (0.01 to 0.1%). The V and J genes are TRBV6-1 and TRBJ2-2, with 7 positions matching TRBD1. Germline CDR1 reads MNHNS; CDR2 reads SASEGT. Trimming removed 7 bases from V and 0 bases from J; junction bases left unmatched: 8. This CDR3 comprises 16 residues. The CDR3 here is CASNSPGTANTGELFF. CDR3 nucleotide sequence: TGTGCCAGCAACTCCCCCGGGACAGCGAACACCGGGGAGCTGTTTTTT.

By share of the sample, this clone is medium-sized. The chain joins TRBV28 to TRBJ1-1; D gene uncertain. Germline CDR1 is MDHEN and CDR2 is SYDVKM. There are 12 residues in the CDR3. Trimming took 5 bases from V and 4 from J, leaving 8 bases between them. The CDR3 region has the DNA TGTGCCAGCAGTCTGGTGGTCACTGAAGCTTTCTTT. Encoded protein: CASSLVVTEAFF.

The V and J genes are TRBV20-1 and TRBJ2-7, with no clear D. Germline assignment: CDR1 DFQATT and CDR2 SNEGSKA (reference sequence). The CDR3 contains 14 residues. V lost 0 bases and J 3 bases, leaving 12 bases between the germline ends. The DNA for the CDR3 is TGCAGTGCTAGAGAGCCCCGGTGGAACTACGAGCAGTACTTC. Amino acid sequence: CSAREPRWNYEQYF.

Relative to its sample, this clone is medium-sized (0.01 to 0.1%). The chain combines TRBV6-1 with TRBJ2-2, with D perhaps matching TRBD1 (5 bases). CDR3 length equals 14 residues. Per germline, CDR1 MNHNS and CDR2 SASEGT. Deletions cut 7 bases from V and 5 bases from J, with 14 bases between. This chain's CDR3 is CASMQGIMTGELFF. The CDR3 nucleotides read TGTGCCAGCATGCAGGGTATTATGACCGGGGAGCTGTTTTTT.

The sample holds many counts of this clone. A much more abundant neighbour one base away suggests this may be a read error. V and J are TRBV4-1 and TRBJ2-2, with 9 bases matching TRBD2. The V gene end was trimmed by 1 base and the J gene end by 8 bases; junction bases not matched to a gene: 17. The germline gives CDR1 MGHRA, CDR2 YSYEKL. The CDR3 contains 19 residues. CDR3 loop: CASSQGVTGGGARSGELFF. The CDR3 DNA is TGCGCCAGCAGCCAAGGGGTCACTGGCGGGGGGGCGAGGTCGGGGGAGCTGTTTTTT.

V gene TRBV6-1 combines with J gene TRBJ1-2; no clear D. In germline, CDR1 is MNHNS, CDR2 SASEGT. The CDR3 extends over 15 amino acids. V lost 7 bases and J 6 bases, leaving 21 bases between the germline ends. Here the CDR3 DNA reads TGTGCCAGCACCGAGTTAGCGAGGTGGCGGAATGGCTACACCTTC. This encodes CASTELARWRNGYTF.

This clone is medium-sized (0.01 to 0.1%) within its sample. DNA for the CDR3: TGCGCCAGCAGCTTGGGGACCCCCCTCCACAACACTGAAGCTTTCTTT. Translating gives CASSLGTPLHNTEAFF. The chain carries TRBV5-1 and TRBJ1-1; D remains ambiguous. V was shortened by 0 bases and J by 2 bases, with 14 bases between the two germline ends. The CDR3 covers 16 residues. CDR1 and CDR2 from the germline V gene are SGHRS and YFSETQ.

This clone was found a few times. V usage is TRBV12-3 or TRBV12-4 and J usage is TRBJ1-5; a weak D match, TRBD1 (6 bases). The CDR3 is made up of 17 amino acids. Trimming cost V 5 bases and J 4 bases, with 21 bases left between them. CDR3 amino acids: CASSPRGRAVENQPQHF. The CDR3 DNA reads TGTGCCAGCAGTCCCCGGGGGCGGGCAGTCGAAAATCAGCCCCAGCATTTT.

The chain combines TRBV20-1 with TRBJ2-7; D unresolved. Deletions cut 2 bases from V and 3 bases from J, with 5 bases between. There are 11 residues in the CDR3. Germline values: CDR1 DFQATT, CDR2 SNEGSKA (reference sequence). The CDR3 is CSARNSYEQYF. In DNA form, the CDR3 reads TGCAGTGCTAGAAACAGCTACGAGCAGTACTTC.